The T cell receptor (beta chain) under discussion was sequenced for a study of ipilimumab plus nivolumab after autologous stem cell transplantation. About the research overall: Patients received a median of about 5 ipilimumab and about 8 nivolumab doses.

Starting 14 to 28 days after autologous transplant, ipilimumab 1 mg/kg was given. Patients received nivolumab 3 mg/kg at weeks 1, 4, 7, 10, then fortnightly to week 26. Findings and caveats of the study: Per the authors, repertoire, Treg and microbiota data justify further study.

Germline CDR1 reads SGHRS; CDR2 reads YFSETQ. V lost 4 bases and J lost 4; bases outside the gene matches: 9. This CDR3 comprises 15 residues. TCRdb's copy holds only in-frame clones and misses some; the assay was immunoSEQ multiplex PCR. The data contain around 12,000 clones, about 75% of them singletons. This clone was picked up a small number of times. Its antigen is unknown. The V call is TRBV5-1, the J call TRBJ2-3; the match to TRBD2 covers 7 bases. The clonotype originates from a male donor with multiple myeloma. The sequenced sample was PBMCs, obtained in a trial of ipilimumab plus nivolumab as post-transplant consolidation. CDR3 DNA sequence: TGCGCCAGCAGCCGGGGGGAGCTCTACCCAGATACGCAGTATTTT. It translates to CASSRGELYPDTQYF.